One sample yielded the 7 T cell receptor beta chains listed below, sequenced in a study of CD8 T cells in seronegative destructive rheumatoid arthritis. Produced via immunoSEQ multiplex PCR; TCRdb's table is partial and in-frame only. The data contain 10,000 to 15,000 clones, 80% to 85% of them seen just once; the ten biggest clones take up about a quarter. The sample comprised CD8+ T cells from blood. Receptors originate from a woman between 30 and 55 years old with seronegative destructive rheumatoid arthritis.

V gene TRBV6-6 combines with J gene TRBJ2-1, with D unresolved. This CDR3 has 14 amino acids. V dropped 2 bases and J dropped 9 bases, with 14 bases sitting between them. Per the germline V gene, CDR1 is MNHNY and CDR2 is SVGAGI (reference sequence). The CDR3 DNA sequence: TGTGCCAGCAGTTACGGCGGCAAAGACTTTGAGCAGTTCTTC. This encodes CASSYGGKDFEQFF.

The J gene is TRBJ1-2, the V gene TRBV7-2; 8 nucleotides agree with TRBD1. This CDR3 has 15 residues. After removal of 4 bases from V and 4 bases from J, the junction contained 8 bases not matched to a gene. Germline CDR1 SGHTA, CDR2 FQGNSA. The CDR3 bases are TGTGCCAGCAGCTACTCACAGGGGGGGGTCTATGGCTACACCTTC. It specifies CASSYSQGGVYGYTF.

This clone was observed once. The chain links TRBV4-1 to TRBJ2-3, with D maybe TRBD1 (5 bases). The CDR3 spans 13 residues. V was pared by 5 bases and J by 4 bases, with 10 bases between. CDR1 and CDR2 (germline): MGHRA, YSYEKL. CDR3 amino acids: CASSSRGADTQYF. As DNA, the CDR3 is TGCGCCAGCAGCTCTAGGGGCGCAGATACGCAGTATTTT.

The rearrangement uses TRBV11-3 and TRBJ2-1, with 7 bases matching TRBD1. The length of the CDR3 is 16 residues. Germline CDR1 reads SGHNT; CDR2 reads YENEEA. With 5 bases clipped from V and 0 bases from J, the junction kept 7 bases outside the gene matches. CDR3 sequence (DNA): TGTGCCAGCAGCCCTGAGAGACAGGGCTCCTACAATGAGCAGTTCTTC. Its translation: CASSPERQGSYNEQFF.

This clone has only one observation. V and J are TRBV2 and TRBJ2-5, with 8 bases fitting TRBD2. Germline V gene lookup returns CDR1 SNHLY and CDR2 FYNNEI. CDR3 size: 14 residues. V shed 3 bases and J 2 bases; nucleotides not matched to a gene: 2. The chain's CDR3 is CASSEERGQETQYF. The CDR3 region has the DNA TGTGCCAGCAGTGAGGAGCGGGGGCAAGAGACCCAGTACTTC.

The chain uses TRBV28 and TRBJ2-7; possible D gene TRBD1, 5 bases. Trimming shortened V by 7 bases and J by 5 bases, and 18 bases separated the two germline ends. The CDR3 consists of 14 residues. Looked up from germline, CDR1 is MDHEN and CDR2 is SYDVKM. The CDR3 sequence: CASTPRQPFDEQYV. DNA for the CDR3: TGTGCCAGCACCCCCCGACAGCCCTTCGACGAGCAGTACGTC.

The chain couples TRBV7-3 to TRBJ2-1; D not certain. Deletions cut 5 bases from V and 9 bases from J, with 17 bases between. Germline V gene lookup returns CDR1 SGHTA and CDR2 FQGTGA. This CDR3 is 14 amino acids long. Here the CDR3 reads CASSRTHPSGEQFF. For the CDR3, the DNA is TGTGCCAGCAGCCGCACCCACCCGTCCGGTGAGCAGTTCTTC.